One and the same sample provided the 20 T cell receptor beta chains below, sequenced in a study of T cell changes during pregnancy in multiple sclerosis. This table comes from immunoSEQ multiplex PCR, and its TCRdb copy is limited to in-frame clones, with some not included. The table lists approximately 90,000 clones, roughly 90% of them singletons. The specimen was peripheral blood, collected before pregnancy. The receptors here all came from a female donor with multiple sclerosis, enrolled in a pregnancy study.

V gene TRBV27 combines with J gene TRBJ2-1; D gene unclear. From germline, CDR1 is MNHEY and CDR2 SMNVEV (reference sequence). This CDR3 is 15 amino acids long. V was clipped by 2 bases and J by 0 bases, with 8 bases between them. This chain's CDR3 is CASSLIPSSYNEQFF. The CDR3 coding sequence is TGTGCCAGCAGTTTAATCCCTAGCTCCTACAATGAGCAGTTCTTC.

The V call is TRBV2, the J call TRBJ2-7; 7 positions agree with TRBD1. The trim removed 4 bases at V and 1 base at J, leaving 7 bases unmatched. The CDR3 is made up of 15 amino acids. Germline CDR1 reads SNHLY; CDR2 reads FYNNEI. CDR3 loop: CASSAGTVKSYEQYF. CDR3 in DNA: TGTGCCAGCAGTGCCGGGACAGTGAAGTCCTACGAGCAGTACTTC. Full variable domain (outside the CDR3, taken from reference TRBV2 and TRBJ2-7): EPEVTQTPSHQVTQMGQEVILRCVPISNHLYFYWYRQILGQKVEFLVSFYNNEISEKSEIFDDQFSVERPDGSNFTLKIRSTKLEDSAMYFCASSAGTVKSYEQYFGPGTRLTVT.

The chain couples TRBV18 to TRBJ1-2; 8 bases are a match to TRBD1. Germline V gives CDR1 KGHSH, CDR2 LQKENI. The V gene end was trimmed by 6 bases and the J gene end by 7 bases; junction bases not matched to a gene: 7. The CDR3 is 13 residues long. The CDR3 here is CASSQDREAGYTF. CDR3 coding DNA: TGTGCCAGCTCGCAGGACAGGGAGGCTGGCTACACCTTC.

The chain has TRBV2 and TRBJ2-1; D is possibly TRBD1 (5 bases). V lost 3 bases to trimming and J lost 0 bases, with 9 bases between them. CDR3 length: 15 amino acids. The germline V gene has CDR1 SNHLY and CDR2 FYNNEI. The CDR3 reads CASSEDTFSYNEQFF. CDR3 bases: TGTGCCAGCAGTGAGGACACTTTCTCCTACAATGAGCAGTTCTTC.

The V gene is TRBV28, the J gene TRBJ2-7, with D perhaps matching TRBD2 (5 bases). The V gene's germline CDR1 is MDHEN and CDR2 SYDVKM. The V end was cut by 2 bases, the J end by 2 bases, with 10 bases between. The CDR3 is 14 amino acids. The CDR3 sequence is CASSLSGLTYEQYF. DNA of the CDR3: TGTGCCAGCAGTTTAAGCGGACTCACCTACGAGCAGTACTTC.

The CDR3 coding sequence is TGTGCCAGTCGGGACAGGGGAGAGGTCTATGGCTACACCTTC. Amino acid sequence: CASRDRGEVYGYTF. V usage is TRBV19 and J usage is TRBJ1-2, with 10 positions matching TRBD1. V was pared by 8 bases and J by 4 bases, with 7 bases of the junction left unmatched. Germline V lookup: CDR1 LNHDA, CDR2 SQIVND (reference sequence). This CDR3 contains 14 residues.

This clone was counted a single time. The rearrangement uses TRBV29-1 and TRBJ2-7, with TRBD1 as a possible D gene (8 bases). Germline V gene sequence: CDR1 SQVTM, CDR2 ANQGSEA. Trimming took off 5 bases at V and 1 base at J, with 15 bases between the two ends. This CDR3 has 14 residues. The CDR3 protein is CSVSGTGKSYEQYF. In DNA form, the CDR3 reads TGCAGCGTTAGCGGGACAGGCAAATCCTACGAGCAGTACTTC.

This clone has a handful of counts. This chain joins TRBV18 and TRBJ1-2; 7 bases line up with TRBD1. The CDR3 loop spans 14 amino acids. Germline values: CDR1 KGHSH, CDR2 LQKENI. Losses at the gene ends were 4 bases for V and 4 bases for J; bases not matched to a gene: 6. The CDR3 reads CASSLRDSPYGYTF. CDR3 coding DNA: TGTGCCAGCTCACTAAGGGACAGTCCCTATGGCTACACCTTC.

This chain uses TRBV7-2 with TRBJ2-6; D call uncertain. The CDR3 has 16 amino acids. CDR1 and CDR2 (germline): SGHTA, FQGNSA. Trimming pared 3 bases from V and 3 bases from J, leaving 12 bases between. The CDR3 loop reads CASSFDTAVGANVLTF. CDR3 DNA: TGTGCCAGCAGCTTCGACACCGCTGTTGGGGCCAACGTCCTGACTTTC.

The CDR3, as DNA: TGCGCCAGCAGCCCCCCAACGAGTGAGCAGTTCTTC. This gives the protein CASSPPTSEQFF. This chain connects TRBV5-1 to TRBJ2-1, with no clear D. The germline gives CDR1 SGHRS, CDR2 YFSETQ. This CDR3 contains 12 residues. V dropped 4 bases and J dropped 9 bases, with 11 bases sitting between them. The full variable domain, with the rest looked up from reference TRBV5-1 and TRBJ2-1, is KAGVTQTPRYLIKTRGQQVTLSCSPISGHRSVSWYQQTPGQGLQFLFEYFSETQRNKGNFPGRFSGRQFSNSRSEMNVSTLELGDSALYLCASSPPTSEQFFGPGTRLTVL.

This clone appeared once. This sequence joins TRBV5-4 and TRBJ2-7, with D tentatively TRBD1 (6 bases). The CDR3 loop spans 16 amino acids. V lost 4 bases and J lost 3, with 20 bases in between. Germline CDR1 is SGHNT and CDR2 is YYREEE (reference sequence). The CDR3 loop is CASSEQATGRGYEQYF. Here the CDR3 DNA reads TGTGCCAGCAGCGAACAAGCGACAGGTAGAGGCTACGAGCAGTACTTC.

The V call is TRBV21-1, the J call TRBJ1-5. TRBV21-1 constitutes a pseudogene. The length of the CDR3 is 16 residues. The CDR3: CASSNRNYNSNQPQHF. In nucleotides, the CDR3 is TGTGCCAGCAGCAATAGGAACTACAATAGCAATCAGCCCCAGCATTTT.

The V and J genes are TRBV6-5 and TRBJ2-3; TRBD1 matches 7 bases. V shed 6 bases, J shed 8 bases, and the junction held 11 bases outside the gene matches. Germline loops: CDR1 MNHEY, CDR2 SVGAGI. This CDR3 contains 14 residues. The CDR3 here is CASRSGTAAGTQYF. As DNA, the CDR3 is TGTGCCAGCAGATCCGGGACAGCCGCGGGTACGCAGTATTTT.

The V call is TRBV9, the J call TRBJ2-7; 8 bases map to TRBD1. CDR1 and CDR2 from the germline V gene are SGDLS and YYNGEE. The CDR3 has 15 residues. J was trimmed by 2 bases and V by 3 bases; bases with no gene match: 7. The CDR3 DNA is TGTGCCAGCAGCGCTTCCGGGACAGGCACCTACGAGCAGTACTTC. The encoded protein is CASSASGTGTYEQYF.

This clone was detected a few times. This sequence joins TRBV27 and TRBJ1-2, with D perhaps matching TRBD1 (6 bases). This CDR3 spans 15 amino acids. The germline V gene has CDR1 MNHEY and CDR2 SMNVEV (reference sequence). Trimming took off 7 bases at V and 3 bases at J, with 18 bases between the two ends. The CDR3 spells CASNPRAGVDYGYTF. DNA for the CDR3: TGTGCCAGCAACCCTAGGGCAGGGGTGGACTATGGCTACACCTTC.

The chain couples TRBV5-1 to TRBJ2-1; D may be TRBD2 (6 bases). The CDR3 extends over 15 amino acids. Germline-derived CDR1 and CDR2 are SGHRS and YFSETQ. The V gene lost 4 bases and the J gene lost 3 bases, with 14 bases spanning the gap. The CDR3 nucleotides read TGCGCCAGCAGCGCTACTAGCTCCCTCTACAATGAGCAGTTCTTC. Translating gives CASSATSSLYNEQFF.

The CDR3 protein is CASSGRASGAPANTGELFF. CDR3 in DNA: TGTGCCAGCTCAGGCAGGGCTAGCGGGGCTCCCGCGAACACCGGGGAGCTGTTTTTT. V is TRBV19 and J is TRBJ2-2, with TRBD2 matching 9 bases. CDR3 length: 19 amino acids. The J segment lost 0 bases and the V segment lost 9 bases, leaving 17 bases of the junction unmatched. CDR1 and CDR2 (germline): LNHDA, SQIVND (reference sequence).

J is TRBJ2-7 and V is TRBV14, with 7 bases aligning to TRBD2. V trimming: 4 bases; J trimming: 3 bases; junction bases outside the gene matches: 9. Germline V gene sequence: CDR1 SGHDN, CDR2 FVKESK. The CDR3 runs 15 residues. The chain's CDR3 is CASSPDGLADYEQYF. The CDR3 bases are TGTGCCAGCAGCCCTGATGGCCTAGCGGACTACGAGCAGTACTTC.

This clone was detected once. The chain employs TRBV23-1 and TRBJ2-7, with 10 nucleotides matching TRBD2. TRBV23-1 is an open reading frame, and its role is uncertain. J lost 7 bases, V lost 4 bases, and 25 bases had no gene match. There are 20 residues in the CDR3. CDR3 coding DNA: TGCGCCAGCAGTCGCTTCCCTCTCCTCCTGACCTGGACTAGCGGACGGGAGCAGTACTTC. Protein sequence: CASSRFPLLLTWTSGREQYF.

Here the CDR3 reads CASSPRTGMLIYGYTF. CDR3 nucleotide sequence: TGTGCCAGCAGTCCGAGGACAGGGATGTTGATCTATGGCTACACCTTC. The rearrangement joins TRBV27 to TRBJ1-2, with TRBD1 matching 8 bases. The V gene's germline CDR1 is MNHEY and CDR2 SMNVEV (reference sequence). This CDR3 has 16 amino acids. With V trimmed by 5 bases and J by 4 bases, 12 bases remained unmatched.